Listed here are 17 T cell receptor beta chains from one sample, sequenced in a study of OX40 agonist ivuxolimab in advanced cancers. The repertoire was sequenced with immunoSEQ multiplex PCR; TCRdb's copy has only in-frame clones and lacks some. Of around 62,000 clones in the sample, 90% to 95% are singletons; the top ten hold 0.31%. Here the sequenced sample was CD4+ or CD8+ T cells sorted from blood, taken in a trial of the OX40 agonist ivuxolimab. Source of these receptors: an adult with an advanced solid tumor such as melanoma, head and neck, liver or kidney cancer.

The CDR3 protein is CASSTGTGTNTGELFF. The CDR3 DNA reads as TGCGCCAGCAGCACCGGGACAGGGACGAACACCGGGGAGCTGTTTTTT. This chain connects TRBV5-1 to TRBJ2-2, with 9 bases fitting TRBD1. Germline values: CDR1 SGHRS, CDR2 YFSETQ. Trimming at V came to 4 bases and at J to 0 bases, leaving 4 bases not matched to a gene. The CDR3 is 16 amino acids. The full variable domain, in which reference TRBV5-1 and TRBJ2-2 provide the parts outside the CDR3, is KAGVTQTPRYLIKTRGQQVTLSCSPISGHRSVSWYQQTPGQGLQFLFEYFSETQRNKGNFPGRFSGRQFSNSRSEMNVSTLELGDSALYLCASSTGTGTNTGELFFGEGSRLTVL.

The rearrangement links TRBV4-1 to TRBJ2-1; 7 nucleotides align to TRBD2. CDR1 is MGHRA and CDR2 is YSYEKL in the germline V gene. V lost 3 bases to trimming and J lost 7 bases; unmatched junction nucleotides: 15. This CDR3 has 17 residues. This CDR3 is CASSHPVGAGVGNEQFF. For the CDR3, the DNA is TGCGCCAGCAGCCACCCTGTAGGGGCGGGAGTTGGAAATGAGCAGTTCTTC.

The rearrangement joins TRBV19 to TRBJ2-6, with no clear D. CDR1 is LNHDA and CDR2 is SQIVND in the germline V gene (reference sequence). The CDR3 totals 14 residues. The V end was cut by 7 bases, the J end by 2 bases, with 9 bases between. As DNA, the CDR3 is TGTGCCAGTAAAGGAACACCTGGGGCCAACGTCCTGACTTTC. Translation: CASKGTPGANVLTF.

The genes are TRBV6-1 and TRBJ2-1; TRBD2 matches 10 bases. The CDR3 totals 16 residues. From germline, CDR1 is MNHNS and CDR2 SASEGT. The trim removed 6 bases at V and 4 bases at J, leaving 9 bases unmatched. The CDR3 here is CASRESPSGGYNEQFF. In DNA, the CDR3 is TGTGCCAGCAGGGAAAGCCCTAGCGGGGGATACAATGAGCAGTTCTTC.

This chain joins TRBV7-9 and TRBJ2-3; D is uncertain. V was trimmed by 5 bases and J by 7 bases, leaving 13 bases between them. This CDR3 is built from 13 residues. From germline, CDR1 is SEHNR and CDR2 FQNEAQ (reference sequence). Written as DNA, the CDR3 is TGTGCCAGCAGCCACACTTTGCAGCATACGCAGTATTTT. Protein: CASSHTLQHTQYF.

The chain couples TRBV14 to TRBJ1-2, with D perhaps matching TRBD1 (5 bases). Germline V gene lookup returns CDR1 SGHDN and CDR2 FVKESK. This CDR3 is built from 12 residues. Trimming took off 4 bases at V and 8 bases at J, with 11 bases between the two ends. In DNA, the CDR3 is TGTGCCAGCAGCCGAGGGGTCGGGGGCTACACCTTC. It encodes CASSRGVGGYTF.

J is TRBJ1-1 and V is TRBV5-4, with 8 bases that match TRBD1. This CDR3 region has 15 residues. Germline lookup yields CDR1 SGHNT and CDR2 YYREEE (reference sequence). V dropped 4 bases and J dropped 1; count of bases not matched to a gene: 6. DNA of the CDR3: TGTGCCAGCAGCCTTAGACAGGGGACGAACACTGAAGCTTTCTTT. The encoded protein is CASSLRQGTNTEAFF.

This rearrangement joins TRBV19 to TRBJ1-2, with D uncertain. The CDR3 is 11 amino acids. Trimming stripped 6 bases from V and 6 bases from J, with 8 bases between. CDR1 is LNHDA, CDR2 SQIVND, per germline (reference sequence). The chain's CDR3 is CASSQRDGYTF. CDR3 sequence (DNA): TGTGCCAGTAGCCAAAGGGATGGCTACACCTTC.

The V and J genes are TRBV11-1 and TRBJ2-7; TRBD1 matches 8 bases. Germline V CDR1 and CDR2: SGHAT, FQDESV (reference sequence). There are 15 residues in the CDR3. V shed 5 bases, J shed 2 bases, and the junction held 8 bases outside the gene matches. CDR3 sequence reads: CASSRSGTGPYEQYF. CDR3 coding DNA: TGTGCCAGCAGCCGCTCCGGGACAGGACCCTACGAGCAGTACTTC.

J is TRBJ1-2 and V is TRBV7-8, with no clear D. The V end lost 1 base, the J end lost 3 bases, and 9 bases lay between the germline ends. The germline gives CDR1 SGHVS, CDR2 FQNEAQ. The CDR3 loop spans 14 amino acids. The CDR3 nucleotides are TGTGCCAGCAGCTTAGGGGTTGAGGACTATGGCTACACCTTC. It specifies CASSLGVEDYGYTF.

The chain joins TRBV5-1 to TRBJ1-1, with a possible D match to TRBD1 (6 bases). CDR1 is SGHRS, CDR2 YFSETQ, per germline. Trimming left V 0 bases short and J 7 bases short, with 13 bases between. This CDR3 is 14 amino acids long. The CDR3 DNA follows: TGCGCCAGCAGCTTGGGTTTTCAGGACAGTGAAGCTTTCTTT. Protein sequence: CASSLGFQDSEAFF.

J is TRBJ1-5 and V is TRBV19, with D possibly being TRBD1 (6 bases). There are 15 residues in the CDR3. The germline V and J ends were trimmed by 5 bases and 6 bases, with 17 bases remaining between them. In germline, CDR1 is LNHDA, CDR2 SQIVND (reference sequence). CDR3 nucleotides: TGTGCCAGTAGTCCACGGGGGGGCGGGGGTCAGCCCCAGCATTTT. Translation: CASSPRGGGGQPQHF. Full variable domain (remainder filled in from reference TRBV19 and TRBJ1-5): DGGITQSPKYLFRKEGQNVTLSCEQNLNHDAMYWYRQDPGQGLRLIYYSQIVNDFQKGDIAEGYSVSREKKESFPLTVTSAQKNPTAFYLCASSPRGGGGQPQHFGDGTRLSIL.

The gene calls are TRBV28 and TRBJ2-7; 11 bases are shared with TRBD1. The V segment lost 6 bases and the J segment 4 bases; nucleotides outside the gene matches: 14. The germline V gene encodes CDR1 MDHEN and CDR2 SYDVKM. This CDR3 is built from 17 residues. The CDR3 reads CASSPTWGGTGGYEQYF. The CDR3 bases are TGTGCCAGCAGCCCCACGTGGGGCGGGACAGGGGGTTACGAGCAGTACTTC.

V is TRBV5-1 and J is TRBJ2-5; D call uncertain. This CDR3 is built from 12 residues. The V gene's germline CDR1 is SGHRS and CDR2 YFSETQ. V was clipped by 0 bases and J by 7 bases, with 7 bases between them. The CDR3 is CASSLDGRTQYF. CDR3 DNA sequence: TGCGCCAGCAGCTTGGACGGGCGGACCCAGTACTTC.

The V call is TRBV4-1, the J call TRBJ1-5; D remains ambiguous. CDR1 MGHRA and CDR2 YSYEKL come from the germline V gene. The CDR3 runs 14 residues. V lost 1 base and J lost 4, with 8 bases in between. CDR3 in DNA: TGCGCCAGCAGCCAAGGTAGAATTAATCAGCCCCAGCATTTT. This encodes CASSQGRINQPQHF.

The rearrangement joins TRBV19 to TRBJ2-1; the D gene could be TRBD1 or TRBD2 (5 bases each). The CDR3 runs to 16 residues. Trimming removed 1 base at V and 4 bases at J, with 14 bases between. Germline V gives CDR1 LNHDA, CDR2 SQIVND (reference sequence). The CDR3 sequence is CASSIGAGRRYNEQFF. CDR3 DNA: TGTGCCAGTAGTATAGGGGCAGGGAGACGATACAATGAGCAGTTCTTC.

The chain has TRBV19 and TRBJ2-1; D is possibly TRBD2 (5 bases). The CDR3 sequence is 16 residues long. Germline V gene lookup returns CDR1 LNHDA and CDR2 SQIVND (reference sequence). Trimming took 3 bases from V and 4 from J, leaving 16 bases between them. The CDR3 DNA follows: TGTGCCAGTAGTATTTCGGGTAGCGTAGAGTACAATGAGCAGTTCTTC. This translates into CASSISGSVEYNEQFF.